The 30 T cell receptor beta chains given below trace back to one sample, sequenced in a study of blood T cell repertoires in COVID-19. Some clones are missing from TCRdb's copy, which holds only in-frame ones; the method was immunoSEQ multiplex PCR. This sample yields 250,000 to 350,000 clones, of which 90% are seen a single time; under 3.5% belongs to the top ten. The specimen was peripheral blood. These receptors originate from a woman aged 30 to 39 with COVID-19, enrolled during active disease.

V gene TRBV12-5 combines with J gene TRBJ1-1; 9 positions match TRBD1. The CDR3 has 13 residues. Germline V CDR1 and CDR2: LGHNT, FRNRAP. V lost 7 bases to trimming and J lost 6 bases; unmatched junction nucleotides: 6. The CDR3 is CASVLQGAAEAFF. CDR3 nucleotide sequence: TGTGCTAGTGTTTTACAGGGGGCGGCTGAAGCTTTCTTT.

The chain recombines TRBV28 with TRBJ1-1, with TRBD1 matching over 8 bases. Germline CDR1 and CDR2: MDHEN and SYDVKM. V lost 6 bases, J lost 1 base, and 7 bases stayed unmatched. The CDR3 is 15 amino acids. The CDR3 sequence: CASSDRGHSNTEAFF. In DNA, the CDR3 is TGTGCCAGCAGCGACAGGGGTCATTCGAACACTGAAGCTTTCTTT.

The rearrangement uses TRBV7-8 and TRBJ2-7, with TRBD1 identical over 7 bases. V lost 5 bases to trimming and J lost 5 bases; unmatched junction nucleotides: 12. This CDR3 region has 15 residues. Per germline, CDR1 SGHVS and CDR2 FQNEAQ. CDR3 residues: CASSPGPGQDNEQYF. The CDR3 region has the DNA TGTGCCAGCAGCCCGGGCCCCGGACAGGATAACGAGCAGTACTTC.

This clone appeared a few times. The V and J genes are TRBV2 and TRBJ2-3, with 8 bases identical to TRBD2. The V and J ends lost 9 bases and 2 bases, in that order; junction bases with no gene match: 10. CDR1 is SNHLY and CDR2 is FYNNEI in the germline V gene. The CDR3 has 15 amino acids. The CDR3 loop reads CARRRGLVVTDTQYF. The DNA for the CDR3 is TGTGCCAGAAGAAGGGGACTAGTAGTCACAGATACGCAGTATTTT.

The J gene is TRBJ1-4, the V gene TRBV10-3; 7 nucleotides agree with TRBD1. Losses at the gene ends were 0 bases for V and 5 bases for J; bases not matched to a gene: 3. The CDR3 extends over 15 amino acids. Germline V gene sequence: CDR1 ENHRY, CDR2 SYGVKD. The CDR3 reads CAISESLQGNEKLFF. As DNA, the CDR3 is TGTGCCATCAGTGAGTCTTTACAGGGGAATGAAAAACTGTTTTTT.

This sequence joins TRBV28 and TRBJ1-4; 7 bases map to TRBD1. The CDR3 consists of 16 residues. J lost 1 base, V lost 2 bases, and 4 bases had no gene match. Germline V gene sequence: CDR1 MDHEN, CDR2 SYDVKM. CDR3 protein: CASSLPGGKTNEKLFF. CDR3 sequence (DNA): TGTGCCAGCAGTTTACCAGGGGGGAAAACTAATGAAAAACTGTTTTTT.

V is TRBV28 and J is TRBJ2-1; 7 nucleotides align to TRBD2. Per germline, CDR1 MDHEN and CDR2 SYDVKM. The CDR3 covers 15 residues. The junction had 6 bases not matched to a gene; V was cut back by 4 bases and J by 3 bases. The CDR3 DNA reads as TGTGCCAGCAGTTCGGCGGGAGCAGACTACAATGAGCAGTTCTTC. It codes for CASSSAGADYNEQFF. The entire variable domain, with the rest obtained from reference TRBV28 and TRBJ2-1, is as follows: DVKVTQSSRYLVKRTGEKVFLECVQDMDHENMFWYRQDPGLGLRLIYFSYDVKMKEKGDIPEGYSVSREKKERFSLILESASTNQTSMYLCASSSAGADYNEQFFGPGTRLTVL.

The chain carries TRBV12-3 or TRBV12-4 and TRBJ1-1; 7 nucleotides match TRBD1. This CDR3 is built from 13 residues. V lost 3 bases, J lost 9 bases, and 7 bases stayed unmatched. This CDR3 reads CASSFRGTEKAFF. In DNA, the CDR3 is TGTGCCAGCAGTTTCCGGGGGACAGAAAAAGCTTTCTTT.

The V gene is TRBV10-2, the J gene TRBJ1-6, with 10 bases lining up with TRBD1. This CDR3 is built from 16 residues. The germline gives CDR1 WSHSY, CDR2 SAAADI. J lost 7 bases, V lost 3 bases, and 6 bases had no gene match. CDR3 nucleotide sequence: TGCGCCAGCAGTGAAGGGACAGGGGCACGGAATTCACCCCTCCACTTT. This codes for CASSEGTGARNSPLHF.

The V gene is TRBV2, the J gene TRBJ2-3, with D perhaps TRBD1 (6 bases). V lost 8 bases and J 0 bases, leaving 12 bases between the germline ends. The CDR3 consists of 14 residues. CDR1 is SNHLY, CDR2 FYNNEI, per germline. The CDR3 protein is CASVTQGSTDTQYF. As DNA, the CDR3 is TGTGCCAGCGTAACACAGGGAAGCACAGATACGCAGTATTTT.

The CDR3 region is CASIRDRGLYEQYF. CDR3 DNA sequence: TGTGCCAGCATCCGGGACAGGGGGCTGTACGAGCAGTACTTC. The chain employs TRBV6-5 and TRBJ2-7; TRBD1 aligns across 12 bases. This CDR3 comprises 14 residues. V lost 7 bases, J lost 4 bases, and 5 bases stayed unmatched. CDR1 and CDR2 from the germline V gene are MNHEY and SVGAGI.

The chain uses TRBV19 and TRBJ2-4; 9 nucleotides match TRBD1. The CDR3 is 16 residues long. Germline V CDR1 and CDR2: LNHDA, SQIVND (reference sequence). The J segment lost 3 bases and the V segment lost 6 bases, leaving 9 bases of the junction unmatched. The CDR3 sequence: CASSSTGGAGKNIQYF. CDR3 nucleotides: TGTGCCAGTAGCTCCACAGGGGGCGCCGGCAAAAACATTCAGTACTTC.

The CDR3 DNA reads TGTGCCAGCAGACCCACGACAGGAACTGAAGCTTTCTTT. This codes for CASRPTTGTEAFF. The chain uses TRBV12-3 or TRBV12-4 and TRBJ1-1; tentatively, D is TRBD1 (6 bases). CDR3 length: 13 amino acids. Trimming took 6 bases from V and 5 from J, leaving 13 bases between them.

The chain joins TRBV7-6 to TRBJ2-7; TRBD2 might be the D (6 bases). The CDR3 has 14 amino acids. Germline-derived CDR1 and CDR2 are SGHVS and FNYEAQ. V gave up 2 bases and J gave up 0 bases, with 8 bases separating them. In DNA, the CDR3 is TGTGCCAGCAGCTTATTCGGGAGCTCCTACGAGCAGTACTTC. Amino acids: CASSLFGSSYEQYF.

The chain joins TRBV7-8 to TRBJ2-5; 12 bases match TRBD1. Germline CDR1 SGHVS, CDR2 FQNEAQ. The CDR3 is made up of 17 amino acids. V trimming: 3 bases; J trimming: 5 bases; junction bases outside the gene matches: 10. This CDR3 reads CASSFKPGQGARETQYF. The CDR3 bases are TGTGCCAGCAGCTTTAAACCGGGACAGGGGGCGAGGGAGACCCAGTACTTC.

The chain couples TRBV19 to TRBJ2-5; 9 bases line up with TRBD1. Germline values: CDR1 LNHDA, CDR2 SQIVND (reference sequence). Trimming took 6 bases from V and 4 from J; bases not matched to a gene: 6. This CDR3 has 14 residues. CDR3 amino acids: CASSLGQGLETQYF. CDR3 sequence (DNA): TGTGCCAGTAGCCTAGGACAGGGGCTAGAGACCCAGTACTTC. Based on the CDR3 plus reference TRBV19 and TRBJ2-5, the full variable domain is DGGITQSPKYLFRKEGQNVTLSCEQNLNHDAMYWYRQDPGQGLRLIYYSQIVNDFQKGDIAEGYSVSREKKESFPLTVTSAQKNPTAFYLCASSLGQGLETQYFGPGTRLLVL.

This chain connects TRBV24-1 to TRBJ2-2; weak D call: TRBD1 (5 bases). From germline, CDR1 is KGHDR and CDR2 SFDVKD. The ends were cut back, 3 bases at V and 3 bases at J, with 16 bases in the middle. CDR3 length: 17 residues. DNA for the CDR3: TGTGCCACCAGTGATCCTGCCCAGGGATGGTACACCGGGGAGCTGTTTTTT. It is translated as CATSDPAQGWYTGELFF.

The rearrangement links TRBV4-1 to TRBJ1-1; perhaps TRBD1 as D (6 bases). The CDR3 runs to 16 residues. Germline CDR1 and CDR2: MGHRA and YSYEKL. Trimming removed 2 bases from V and 8 bases from J, with 21 bases in between. The CDR3: CASSQTPGRGAFEAFF. The CDR3 DNA reads TGCGCCAGCAGCCAAACCCCGGGGAGGGGGGCTTTCGAAGCTTTCTTT.

This sequence joins TRBV5-1 and TRBJ1-1; 8 nucleotides align to TRBD1. The CDR3 spans 15 residues. The trim removed 0 bases at V and 2 bases at J, leaving 3 bases unmatched. CDR1 is SGHRS and CDR2 is YFSETQ in the germline V gene. This CDR3 is CASSLAQGANTEAFF. In DNA form, the CDR3 reads TGCGCCAGCAGCTTGGCCCAGGGGGCTAACACTGAAGCTTTCTTT.

This clone is a singleton in its sample. The chain recombines TRBV6-5 with TRBJ2-1; D possibly corresponds to TRBD1 (6 bases). Germline CDR1 and CDR2: MNHEY and SVGAGI. This CDR3 has 16 residues. The V and J ends lost 0 bases and 8 bases respectively, with 17 bases between them. CDR3 nucleotides: TGTGCCAGCAGTTACTCCCCCGGGCAGGGGCAGCATGAGCAGTTCTTC. Translated: CASSYSPGQGQHEQFF.

The chain is built from TRBV12-3 or TRBV12-4 and TRBJ1-5; D is perhaps TRBD1 (6 bases). The V end lost 5 bases, the J end lost 7 bases, and 9 bases lay between the germline ends. This CDR3 spans 12 amino acids. The CDR3: CASSPQGQPQHF. CDR3 in DNA: TGTGCCAGCAGTCCCCAGGGGCAGCCCCAGCATTTT.

As concerns this clone: Additional DNA sequences in this sample encode the identical CDR3. This chain joins TRBV12-3 or TRBV12-4 and TRBJ1-2, with unresolved D. The CDR3 contains 13 residues. The V gene lost 3 bases and the J gene lost 0 bases, with 5 bases spanning the gap. CDR3 bases: TGTGCCAGCAGTTTCAGTGCTAACTATGGCTACACCTTC. This translates into CASSFSANYGYTF.

This clone appeared a few times. CDR3 region: CASTESGREQGGYTF. Written as DNA, the CDR3 is TGTGCCAGCACGGAAAGCGGACGGGAACAAGGTGGCTACACCTTC. The genes are TRBV3-1 (or the pseudogene TRBV3-2) and TRBJ1-2; D remains ambiguous. Germline V gene sequence: CDR1 LGHDT, CDR2 YNNKEL (reference sequence). The CDR3 has 15 amino acids. The V end lost 7 bases, the J end lost 7 bases, and 22 bases lay between the germline ends.

The chain joins TRBV5-1 to TRBJ1-2; 8 bases are shared with TRBD1. Germline assignment: CDR1 SGHRS and CDR2 YFSETQ. CDR3 length: 16 residues. The V and J ends lost 2 bases and 4 bases, in that order; junction bases with no gene match: 10. CDR3 region: CASSLNPGQGIYGYTF. CDR3 DNA sequence: TGCGCCAGCAGCTTAAACCCCGGACAGGGCATCTATGGCTACACCTTC.

This sequence joins TRBV6-5 and TRBJ1-2; TRBD1 aligns across 7 bases. The CDR3 loop spans 14 amino acids. V gave up 6 bases and J gave up 3 bases; unmatched junction bases: 7. CDR1 MNHEY and CDR2 SVGAGI come from the germline V gene. CDR3 protein: CASRLQGSDYGYTF. The CDR3 region has the DNA TGTGCCAGCAGGTTACAGGGGAGCGACTATGGCTACACCTTC.

This clone has only one observation. The chain links TRBV11-2 to TRBJ2-1; 13 nucleotides match TRBD2. The germline gives CDR1 SGHAT, CDR2 FQNNGV. This CDR3 comprises 14 residues. Unmatched junction bases numbered 4, after V lost 5 bases and J lost 9 bases. CDR3 sequence reads: CASSPGLAGVEQFF. CDR3 bases: TGTGCCAGCAGCCCAGGACTAGCGGGAGTTGAGCAGTTCTTC.

The chain carries TRBV5-5 and TRBJ1-5; possibly TRBD1 for D (6 bases). The CDR3 consists of 14 residues. The ends were cut back, 5 bases at V and 2 bases at J, with 11 bases in the middle. Germline V gene sequence: CDR1 SGHKS, CDR2 YYEKEE (reference sequence). The CDR3 DNA is TGTGCCAGCAGACCAGGGGTTGGCAATCAGCCCCAGCATTTT. It yields the protein CASRPGVGNQPQHF.

The V gene is TRBV19, the J gene TRBJ2-7; 7 bases are a match to TRBD1. The CDR3 is made up of 17 amino acids. Trimming removed 4 bases from V and 2 bases from J; junction bases left unmatched: 14. CDR1 is LNHDA and CDR2 is SQIVND in the germline V gene (reference sequence). This CDR3 is CASSNPNRGEGAYEQYF. As DNA, the CDR3 is TGTGCCAGTAGTAACCCAAACAGGGGAGAGGGGGCCTACGAGCAGTACTTC. Full variable domain (remainder filled in from reference TRBV19 and TRBJ2-7): DGGITQSPKYLFRKEGQNVTLSCEQNLNHDAMYWYRQDPGQGLRLIYYSQIVNDFQKGDIAEGYSVSREKKESFPLTVTSAQKNPTAFYLCASSNPNRGEGAYEQYFGPGTRLTVT.

The chain couples TRBV19 to TRBJ1-1; D is unresolved. Trimming took 3 bases from V and 4 from J, leaving 6 bases between them. From germline, CDR1 is LNHDA and CDR2 SQIVND (reference sequence). This CDR3 region has 12 residues. The CDR3 DNA is TGTGCCAGTAGTATTTACGGCACTGAAGCTTTCTTT. Translated: CASSIYGTEAFF.

V usage is TRBV28 and J usage is TRBJ1-4; D is possibly TRBD1 (5 bases). This CDR3 spans 16 amino acids. V dropped 6 bases and J dropped 4 bases, with 18 bases sitting between them. The germline V gene encodes CDR1 MDHEN and CDR2 SYDVKM. CDR3 sequence: CASSSLPGGYNEKLFF. The CDR3 region has the DNA TGTGCCAGCAGCTCTTTGCCCGGGGGGTATAATGAAAAACTGTTTTTT.